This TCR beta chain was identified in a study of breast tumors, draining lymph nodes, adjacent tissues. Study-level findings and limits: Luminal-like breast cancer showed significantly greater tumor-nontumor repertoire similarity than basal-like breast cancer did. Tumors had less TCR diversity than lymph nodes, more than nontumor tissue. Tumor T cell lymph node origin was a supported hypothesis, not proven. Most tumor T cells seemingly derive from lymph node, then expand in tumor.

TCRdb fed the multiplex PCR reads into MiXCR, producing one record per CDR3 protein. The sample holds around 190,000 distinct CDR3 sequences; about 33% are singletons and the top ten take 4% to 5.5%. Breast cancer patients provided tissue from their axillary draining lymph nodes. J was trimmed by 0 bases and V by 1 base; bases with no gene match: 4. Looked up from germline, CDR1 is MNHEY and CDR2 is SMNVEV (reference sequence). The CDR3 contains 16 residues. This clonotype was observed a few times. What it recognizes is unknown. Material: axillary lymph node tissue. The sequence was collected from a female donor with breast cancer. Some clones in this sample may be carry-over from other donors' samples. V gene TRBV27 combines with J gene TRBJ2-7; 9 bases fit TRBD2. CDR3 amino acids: CASSLLAGASSYEQYF. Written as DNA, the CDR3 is TGTGCCAGCAGTTTATTAGCGGGGGCCTCCTCCTACGAGCAGTACTTC.